The rows below give T cell receptor beta chains drawn from one sample of a study of blood T cell repertoires in COVID-19. Repertoires were generated with immunoSEQ multiplex PCR, while TCRdb's copy carries only in-frame clones and drops some. The profile shows under 140,000 clones, more than 65% of them singletons. Sequenced input: peripheral blood. The receptor source for this set is a woman older than 75 with acute or convalescent COVID-19. Each CDR3 is given with its conserved first and last residue. A D gene is named only where the DNA matches it firmly. Rows may omit the clone size; those that give it use once, few, many or a size class.

J | length | D | size | V | CDR3 | DNA
TRBJ2-5 | 15 | - | - | TRBV2 | CASSERPAPEETQYF | TGTGCCAGCAGTGAAAGGCCAGCGCCTGAGGAGACCCAGTACTTC
TRBJ2-1 | 20 | TRBD1 | - | TRBV19 | CASSPRPIGTGQTSYNEQFF | TGTGCCAGTAGTCCCCGTCCTATCGGGACAGGGCAGACCTCCTACAATGAGCAGTTCTTC
TRBJ1-5 | 14 | TRBD1 | few | TRBV19 | CATLMTGLDQPQHF | TGTGCCACCCTAATGACAGGGTTAGATCAGCCCCAGCATTTT
TRBJ2-7 | 16 | TRBD2 | - | TRBV5-1 | CASSRTGTSGSYEQYF | TGCGCCAGCAGCAGAACCGGGACTAGCGGGAGTTACGAGCAGTACTTC
TRBJ1-3 | 15 | - | - | TRBV7-8 | CASSLFPTGGNTIYF | TGTGCCAGCAGCTTATTTCCGACTGGTGGAAACACCATATATTTT
TRBJ2-5 | 13 | - | few | TRBV6-5 | CASSWGEIGTQYF | TGTGCCAGCAGTTGGGGGGAGATAGGGACCCAGTACTTC
TRBJ2-5 | 16 | TRBD1 | - | TRBV25-1 | CASSASTGPVQETQYF | TGTGCCAGCAGTGCTTCGACAGGGCCCGTCCAAGAGACCCAGTACTTC
TRBJ1-5 | 14 | - | - | TRBV7-8 | CASSSVLNNQPQHF | TGTGCCAGCAGCTCGGTCCTTAACAATCAGCCCCAGCATTTT
TRBJ1-3 | 18 | - | - | TRBV18 | CASSPPGGALISGNTIYF | TGTGCCAGCTCACCACCGGGGGGAGCCCTGATCTCTGGAAACACCATATATTTT
TRBJ1-6 | 15 | TRBD1 | - | TRBV28 | CASSFGGTDNSPLHF | TGTGCCAGCAGTTTTGGGGGGACAGATAATTCACCCCTCCACTTT
TRBJ2-1 | 16 | - | - | TRBV19 | CASSIDEGSSYNEQFF | TGTGCCAGTAGTATAGATGAGGGTAGCTCCTACAATGAGCAGTTCTTC
TRBJ2-5 | 15 | - | - | TRBV5-1 | CATWTLPGVGETQYF | TGCGCCACCTGGACCCTTCCCGGGGTAGGGGAGACCCAGTACTTC
TRBJ1-3 | 16 | TRBD1 | - | TRBV5-1 | CASSSGTGIGGNTIYF | TGCGCCAGCAGCTCCGGGACAGGGATTGGCGGAAACACCATATATTTT
TRBJ1-2 | 13 | - | few | TRBV7-9 | CASSPTLNYGYTF | TGTGCCAGCAGTCCAACACTAAACTATGGCTACACCTTC
TRBJ1-1 | 14 | - | - | TRBV4-1 | CASSPPQRNTEAFF | TGCGCCAGCAGCCCCCCACAGAGGAACACTGAAGCTTTCTTT
TRBJ1-2 | 16 | TRBD1 | few | TRBV9 | CASSVGPGQANYGYTF | TGTGCCAGCAGCGTAGGACCGGGACAGGCCAACTATGGCTACACCTTC
TRBJ1-5 | 14 | - | - | TRBV10-2 | CASSPTGLNQPQHF | TGCGCCAGCAGCCCGACAGGACTCAATCAGCCCCAGCATTTT
TRBJ2-7 | 12 | - | - | TRBV10-1 | CATGQSSYEQYF | TGCGCCACCGGACAGTCCTCCTACGAGCAGTACTTC
TRBJ1-5 | 17 | - | - | TRBV30 | CAWSTGNSKGSNQPQHF | TGTGCCTGGAGTACGGGGAACAGTAAGGGATCCAATCAGCCCCAGCATTTT
TRBJ2-7 | 15 | TRBD1 | - | TRBV20-1 | CSASAPGGGNYEQYF | TGCAGTGCTAGTGCCCCAGGGGGCGGGAACTACGAGCAGTACTTC
TRBJ2-2 | 14 | - | - | TRBV7-2 | CASSLVQYTGELFF | TGTGCCAGCAGCTTAGTACAATACACCGGGGAGCTGTTTTTT
TRBJ2-2 | 13 | TRBD1 | - | TRBV2 | CASRTGVSGELFF | TGTGCCAGCAGGACAGGGGTGAGCGGGGAGCTGTTTTTT
TRBJ2-7 | 16 | TRBD1 | - | TRBV18 | CASSPLEGASSGEQYF | TGTGCCAGCTCACCACTTGAGGGGGCGAGTTCAGGGGAGCAGTACTTC
TRBJ1-4 | 14 | - | - | TRBV10-3 | CAISDLGTNEKLFF | TGTGCCATCAGTGACCTCGGGACTAATGAAAAACTGTTTTTT
TRBJ2-2 | 13 | - | - | TRBV18 | CASSRLRTGELFF | TGTGCCAGCTCACGACTCCGGACCGGGGAGCTGTTTTTT
TRBJ2-1 | 11 | - | - | TRBV9 | CASSERGEQFF | TGTGCCAGCAGCGAGAGGGGGGAGCAGTTCTTC
TRBJ2-1 | 15 | TRBD2 | - | TRBV15 | CATRKGKLADNEQFF | TGTGCCACCAGGAAGGGAAAGCTAGCGGACAATGAGCAGTTCTTC
TRBJ2-3 | 15 | TRBD2 | - | TRBV19 | CASELSGKAADTQYF | TGTGCCAGTGAACTTAGCGGGAAGGCTGCAGATACGCAGTATTTT
TRBJ2-1 | 16 | - | once | TRBV11-3 | CASSFPTGTPRNEQFF | TGTGCCAGCAGCTTTCCAACCGGGACTCCGAGGAATGAGCAGTTCTTC
TRBJ2-7 | 13 | - | - | TRBV30 | CAWSLGATDEQYF | TGTGCCTGGAGTTTAGGGGCTACTGACGAGCAGTACTTC
TRBJ2-1 | 14 | TRBD2 | once | TRBV3-1/TRBV3-2 | CASGTTSGTNEQFF | TGTGCCAGCGGGACGACTAGCGGGACAAATGAGCAGTTCTTC
TRBJ2-7 | 15 | - | - | TRBV7-2 | CASSLAGVTSYEQYF | TGTGCCAGCAGCTTAGCGGGAGTCACCTCCTACGAACAGTACTTC
TRBJ1-1 | 14 | - | - | TRBV5-1 | CASSWAGIGTEAFF | TGCGCCAGCAGCTGGGCAGGTATTGGCACTGAAGCTTTCTTT
TRBJ2-3 | 14 | TRBD2 | - | TRBV19 | CASKKTSGTDTQYF | TGTGCCAGTAAAAAGACTAGCGGCACAGATACGCAGTATTTT
TRBJ1-2 | 11 | - | once | TRBV20-1 | CSAIAGVGYTF | TGCAGTGCTATAGCAGGGGTCGGCTACACCTTC
TRBJ2-3 | 13 | TRBD2 | - | TRBV12-3/TRBV12-4 | CASTPGLVETQYF | TGTGCCAGCACCCCAGGACTAGTTGAGACGCAGTATTTT
TRBJ2-3 | 17 | - | - | TRBV2 | CASKGQRLARTADTQYF | TGTGCCAGCAAAGGGCAGCGGCTTGCCCGTACAGCAGATACGCAGTATTTT
TRBJ2-2 | 16 | - | - | TRBV5-6 | CASSLDRSLMTGELFF | TGTGCCAGCAGCTTGGACAGGAGCTTAATGACCGGGGAGCTGTTTTTT
TRBJ1-4 | 16 | TRBD1 | - | TRBV28 | CASNLLPGTGNGKLFF | TGTGCCAGCAACCTCCTCCCCGGGACAGGGAACGGAAAACTGTTTTTT
TRBJ1-1 | 14 | TRBD1 | - | TRBV10-2 | CASGSTGALHTAFF | TGCGCCAGCGGATCAACAGGGGCGCTTCATACAGCTTTCTTT
TRBJ1-5 | 15 | TRBD1 | - | TRBV6-4 | CASSDPGGGDQPQHF | TGTGCCAGCAGTGACCCAGGGGGAGGAGATCAGCCCCAGCATTTT
TRBJ1-1 | 14 | - | - | TRBV5-1 | CASSLDPGGTEAFF | TGCGCCAGCAGCTTGGATCCGGGGGGCACTGAAGCTTTCTTT
TRBJ2-1 | 13 | - | once | TRBV11-2 | CASSLEARNEQFF | TGTGCCAGCAGCTTAGAGGCAAGAAATGAGCAGTTCTTC
TRBJ2-7 | 13 | - | once | TRBV10-3 | CATNRDPREEQYF | TGTGCCACTAACAGGGACCCCCGAGAGGAGCAGTACTTC
TRBJ1-5 | 17 | - | - | TRBV7-2 | CASSLGVTTGSNQPQHF | TGTGCCAGCAGCTTAGGCGTAACCACGGGGAGCAATCAGCCCCAGCATTTT
TRBJ1-2 | 14 | - | few | TRBV6-4 | CASSDGSTSYGYTF | TGTGCCAGCAGTGACGGGTCGACTTCCTATGGCTACACCTTC